This T cell receptor (beta chain) was sequenced in a study of shared clonotypes between healthy human individuals. Study observations and caveats: There were few donors, and this limited the genetic and exposure-history diversity represented.

Assay execution proceeded at the deep level. Unsorted PBMC contributed approximately 280 ng DNA, about 30,000 T cell genomes, to each replicate PCR. Assay: immunoSEQ multiplex PCR; the TCRdb copy retains only in-frame clones and omits some. Of approximately 500,000 clones listed, 75% to 80% are singletons. This CDR3 spans 15 amino acids. V lost 0 bases and J 6 bases, leaving 14 bases between the germline ends. Germline CDR1 is SGHNT and CDR2 is YYREEE (reference sequence). Concerning this clone: Its target is unknown.

The sequence derives from a woman in her 40s in good health. Some clones in this sample may be carry-over from other donors' samples. What was sequenced was PBMCs. The genes are TRBV5-4 and TRBJ2-3; TRBD2 might be the D (5 bases). The CDR3 bases are TGTGCCAGCAGCTTGGAATTAACTAGAACGGATACGCAGTATTTT. This gives the protein CASSLELTRTDTQYF.